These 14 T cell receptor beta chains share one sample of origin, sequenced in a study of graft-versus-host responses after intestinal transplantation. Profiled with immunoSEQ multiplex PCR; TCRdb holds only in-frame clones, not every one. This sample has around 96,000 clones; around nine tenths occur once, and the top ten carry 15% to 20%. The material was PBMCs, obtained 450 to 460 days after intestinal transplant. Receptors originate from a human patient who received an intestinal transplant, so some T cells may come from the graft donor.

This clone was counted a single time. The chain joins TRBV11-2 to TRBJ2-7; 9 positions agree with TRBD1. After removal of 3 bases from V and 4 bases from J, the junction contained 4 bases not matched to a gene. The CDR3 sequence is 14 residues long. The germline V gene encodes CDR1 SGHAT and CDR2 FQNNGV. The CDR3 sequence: CASSFGTGPYEQYF. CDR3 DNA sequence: TGTGCCAGCAGCTTTGGGACAGGGCCGTACGAGCAGTACTTC.

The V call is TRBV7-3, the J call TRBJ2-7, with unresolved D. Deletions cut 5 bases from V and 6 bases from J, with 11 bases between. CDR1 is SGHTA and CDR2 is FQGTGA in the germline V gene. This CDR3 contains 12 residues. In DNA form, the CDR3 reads TGTGCCAGCAGCCCCCGGCTGGGCGAGCAGTACTTC. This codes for CASSPRLGEQYF.

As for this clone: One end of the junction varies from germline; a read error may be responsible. The CDR3 region is CASSLQGQGQAERYF. In DNA, the CDR3 is TGCGCCAGCAGCTTGCAGGGACAGGGGCAGGCCGAGCGGTACTTC. The gene calls are TRBV5-1 and TRBJ2-7, with 10 bases lining up with TRBD1. The CDR3 is 15 residues long. The V gene's germline CDR1 is SGHRS and CDR2 YFSETQ.

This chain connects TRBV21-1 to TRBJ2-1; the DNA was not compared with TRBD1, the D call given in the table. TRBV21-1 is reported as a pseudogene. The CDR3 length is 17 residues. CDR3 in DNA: TGTGCCAGCAGCACCTACGGACAGCCCCTTGGAAGCAATGAGCAGTTCTTC. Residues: CASSTYGQPLGSNEQFF.

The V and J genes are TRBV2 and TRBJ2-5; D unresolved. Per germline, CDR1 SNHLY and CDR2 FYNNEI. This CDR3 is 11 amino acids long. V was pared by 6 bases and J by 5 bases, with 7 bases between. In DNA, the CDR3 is TGTGCCAGCAGAGTATCGGAGACCCAGTACTTC. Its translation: CASRVSETQYF.

The CDR3 region is CASSPNPDQPQHF. CDR3 coding DNA: TGTGCCAGCAGTCCCAACCCGGATCAGCCCCAGCATTTT. The rearrangement joins TRBV6-6 to TRBJ1-5; D gene uncertain. This CDR3 has 13 residues. Germline CDR1 is MNHNY and CDR2 is SVGAGI (reference sequence). With 5 bases removed from V and 5 bases from J, the gap between germline ends came to 10 bases.

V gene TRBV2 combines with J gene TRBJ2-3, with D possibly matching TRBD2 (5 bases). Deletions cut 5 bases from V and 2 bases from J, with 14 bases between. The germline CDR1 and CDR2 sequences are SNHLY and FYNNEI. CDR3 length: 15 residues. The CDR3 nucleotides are TGTGCCAGCAGTCCCCAGGACTCGTACACAGATACGCAGTATTTT. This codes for CASSPQDSYTDTQYF. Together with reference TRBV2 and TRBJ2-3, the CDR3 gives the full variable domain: EPEVTQTPSHQVTQMGQEVILRCVPISNHLYFYWYRQILGQKVEFLVSFYNNEISEKSEIFDDQFSVERPDGSNFTLKIRSTKLEDSAMYFCASSPQDSYTDTQYFGPGTRLTVL.

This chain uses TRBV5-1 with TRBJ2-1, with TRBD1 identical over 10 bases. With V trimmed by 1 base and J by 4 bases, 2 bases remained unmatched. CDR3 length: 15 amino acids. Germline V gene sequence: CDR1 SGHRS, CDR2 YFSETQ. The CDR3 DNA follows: TGCGCCAGCAGCTTGTTGGGACAGGGGTACAATGAGCAGTTCTTC. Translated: CASSLLGQGYNEQFF. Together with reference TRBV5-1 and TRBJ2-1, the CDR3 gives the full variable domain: KAGVTQTPRYLIKTRGQQVTLSCSPISGHRSVSWYQQTPGQGLQFLFEYFSETQRNKGNFPGRFSGRQFSNSRSEMNVSTLELGDSALYLCASSLLGQGYNEQFFGPGTRLTVL.

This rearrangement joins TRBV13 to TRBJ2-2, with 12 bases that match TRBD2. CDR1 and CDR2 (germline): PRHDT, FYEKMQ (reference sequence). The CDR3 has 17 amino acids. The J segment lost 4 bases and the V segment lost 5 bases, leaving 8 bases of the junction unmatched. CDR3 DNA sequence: TGTGCCAGCAGCGGCTACGGACTAGCGGGACTCACCGGGGAGCTGTTTTTT. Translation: CASSGYGLAGLTGELFF. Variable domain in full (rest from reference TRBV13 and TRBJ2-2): AAGVIQSPRHLIKEKRETATLKCYPIPRHDTVYWYQQGPGQDPQFLISFYEKMQSDKGSIPDRFSAQQFSDYHSELNMSSLELGDSALYFCASSGYGLAGLTGELFFGEGSRLTVL.

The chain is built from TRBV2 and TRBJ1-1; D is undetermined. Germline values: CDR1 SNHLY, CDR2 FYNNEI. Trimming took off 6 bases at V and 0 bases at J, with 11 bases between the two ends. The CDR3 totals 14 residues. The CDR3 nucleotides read TGTGCCAGCAGGGACCCCCCCATGAACACTGAAGCTTTCTTT. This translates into CASRDPPMNTEAFF.

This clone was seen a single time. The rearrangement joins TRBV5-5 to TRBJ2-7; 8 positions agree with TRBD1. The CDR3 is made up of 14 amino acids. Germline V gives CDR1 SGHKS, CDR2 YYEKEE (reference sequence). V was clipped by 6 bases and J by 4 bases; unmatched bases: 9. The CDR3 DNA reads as TGTGCCAGCACCCCTCCCGACAGGGGATACGAGCAGTACTTC. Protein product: CASTPPDRGYEQYF.

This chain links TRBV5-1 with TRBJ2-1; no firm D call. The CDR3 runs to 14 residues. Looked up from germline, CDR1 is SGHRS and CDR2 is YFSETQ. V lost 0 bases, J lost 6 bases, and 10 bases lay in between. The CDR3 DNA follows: TGCGCCAGCAGCTTGGCCCACAGAGCCAATGAGCAGTTCTTC. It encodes CASSLAHRANEQFF.

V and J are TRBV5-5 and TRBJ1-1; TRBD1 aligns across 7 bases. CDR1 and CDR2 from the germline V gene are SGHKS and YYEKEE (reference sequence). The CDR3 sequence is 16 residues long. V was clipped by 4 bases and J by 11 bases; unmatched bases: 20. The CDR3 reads CASSNAAGGPPPEAFF. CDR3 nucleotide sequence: TGTGCCAGCAGCAACGCTGCAGGGGGACCCCCACCCGAGGCTTTCTTT. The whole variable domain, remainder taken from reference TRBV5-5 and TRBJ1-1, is DAGVTQSPTHLIKTRGQQVTLRCSPISGHKSVSWYQQVLGQGPQFIFQYYEKEERGRGNFPDRFSARQFPNYSSELNVNALLLGDSALYLCASSNAAGGPPPEAFFGQGTRLTVV.

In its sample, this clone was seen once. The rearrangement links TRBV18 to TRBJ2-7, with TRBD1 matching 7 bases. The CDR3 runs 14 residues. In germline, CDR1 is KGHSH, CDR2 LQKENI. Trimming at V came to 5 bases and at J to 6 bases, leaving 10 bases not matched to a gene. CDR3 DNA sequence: TGTGCCAGCTCAGCCATGGAATCAGGGGGCGAGCAGTACTTC. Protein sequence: CASSAMESGGEQYF.